Described below is a single T cell receptor beta chain sequence and its context. The antigen is not known. Both 60 Vbeta primers and 13 Jbeta primers went into the PCR. TCRdb's table, derived via immunoSEQ multiplex PCR, lists solely in-frame clones and lacks some. The table includes 100,000 to 150,000 clones, roughly 71% detected once. The data are from a study of cytomegalovirus exposure and HLA in healthy donors. Study-level points and caveats: A few of the chains that were CMV-associated were confirmed in vitro to be specific for CMV antigens. Donor immune exposure was known only as CMV serostatus.

The clonotype comes from a woman in her fifties or sixties in good health and CMV-seropositive. The sample taken for sequencing was PBMCs.

CDR3 sequence reads: CASSGDRGPPYNEQFF. For the CDR3, the DNA is TGCGCCAGCAGCGGGGACAGGGGCCCACCCTACAATGAGCAGTTCTTC. The chain has TRBV5-1 and TRBJ2-1, with 10 bases matching TRBD1. CDR3 length: 16 residues. V lost 4 bases, J lost 2 bases, and 6 bases stayed unmatched. The V gene's germline CDR1 is SGHRS and CDR2 YFSETQ.